This is a list of T cell receptor beta chains from one sample in a study of blood T cell repertoires in COVID-19. Data came from immunoSEQ multiplex PCR; TCRdb stores just in-frame clones and leaves some out. The data hold under 130,000 clones, with approximately 86% observed a single time. The sequenced sample was peripheral blood. Receptors were obtained from a human donor in a cohort sampled during active COVID-19. Each CDR3 is given with its conserved first and last residue. D genes are given only for firm matches. A row's size may be missing; if present it is once, few, many or a size class.

abundance: -; d_gene: TRBD2; v_gene: TRBV27; j_gene: TRBJ2-7; CDR3aa: CASRGLAGTYEQYF; CDR3nt: TGTGCCAGCAGAGGACTAGCGGGAACCTACGAGCAGTACTTC
abundance: -; d_gene: -; v_gene: TRBV7-9; j_gene: TRBJ1-5; CDR3aa: CASSLETGGQPQHF; CDR3nt: TGTGCCAGCAGCTTAGAGACAGGCGGACAGCCCCAGCATTTT
abundance: -; d_gene: -; v_gene: TRBV6-5; j_gene: TRBJ1-4; CDR3aa: CASRSTATNEKLFF; CDR3nt: TGTGCCAGCAGAAGTACGGCAACTAATGAAAAACTGTTTTTT
abundance: few; d_gene: TRBD2; v_gene: TRBV6-4; j_gene: TRBJ2-2; CDR3aa: CASSETRTSGSTGELFF; CDR3nt: TGTGCCAGCAGTGAGACCCGGACTAGCGGGAGCACCGGGGAGCTGTTTTTT
abundance: -; d_gene: TRBD1; v_gene: TRBV14; j_gene: TRBJ1-2; CDR3aa: CASSQEGQVTITF; CDR3nt: TGTGCCAGCAGCCAAGAGGGACAGGTTACTATAACCTTC
abundance: -; d_gene: TRBD1; v_gene: TRBV18; j_gene: TRBJ1-1; CDR3aa: CASLLTGSTEAFF; CDR3nt: TGTGCCAGCTTACTGACAGGGAGCACTGAAGCTTTCTTT
abundance: -; d_gene: -; v_gene: TRBV7-9; j_gene: TRBJ1-6; CDR3aa: CASSFDRYNSPLHF; CDR3nt: TGTGCCAGCAGCTTCGACAGATATAATTCACCCCTCCACTTT
abundance: -; d_gene: -; v_gene: TRBV3-1/TRBV3-2; j_gene: TRBJ2-2; CDR3aa: CASSVQGRAELFF; CDR3nt: TGTGCCAGCAGCGTCCAGGGGCGGGCGGAGCTGTTTTTT
abundance: -; d_gene: -; v_gene: TRBV7-3; j_gene: TRBJ2-6; CDR3aa: CASSSQETGANVLTF; CDR3nt: TGTGCCAGCAGCTCCCAGGAAACCGGGGCCAACGTCCTGACTTTC
abundance: -; d_gene: -; v_gene: TRBV5-6; j_gene: TRBJ2-1; CDR3aa: CASSLRSGWARNEQFF; CDR3nt: TGTGCCAGCAGCTTGAGATCTGGGTGGGCCCGCAATGAGCAGTTCTTC
abundance: -; d_gene: -; v_gene: TRBV14; j_gene: TRBJ1-2; CDR3aa: CASSQLSRGGYTF; CDR3nt: TGTGCCAGCAGCCAACTCAGCAGGGGTGGCTACACCTTC
abundance: -; d_gene: TRBD2; v_gene: TRBV11-1; j_gene: TRBJ2-7; CDR3aa: CASSFSGGPYEQYF; CDR3nt: TGTGCCAGCAGCTTTAGCGGGGGGCCGTACGAGCAGTACTTC
abundance: -; d_gene: TRBD1; v_gene: TRBV6-5; j_gene: TRBJ1-2; CDR3aa: CASKFRDRRNYGYTF; CDR3nt: TGTGCCAGCAAATTTCGGGACAGGAGAAACTATGGCTACACCTTC
abundance: once; d_gene: -; v_gene: TRBV7-2; j_gene: TRBJ2-3; CDR3aa: CASSRDRGTQYF; CDR3nt: TGTGCCAGCAGCCGGGACCGGGGGACGCAGTATTTT
abundance: -; d_gene: -; v_gene: TRBV7-9; j_gene: TRBJ1-4; CDR3aa: CASSSNSATNEKLFF; CDR3nt: TGTGCCAGCAGCTCCAACAGTGCAACTAATGAAAAACTGTTTTTT
abundance: -; d_gene: -; v_gene: TRBV5-6; j_gene: TRBJ1-2; CDR3aa: CASTEPGVANYGYTF; CDR3nt: TGTGCCAGCACCGAACCGGGGGTAGCTAACTATGGCTACACCTTC
abundance: -; d_gene: -; v_gene: TRBV11-3; j_gene: TRBJ2-1; CDR3aa: CASSFVGGKEQFF; CDR3nt: TGTGCCAGCAGCTTCGTGGGGGGTAAAGAGCAGTTCTTC
abundance: -; d_gene: -; v_gene: TRBV18; j_gene: TRBJ2-7; CDR3aa: CASSPRSTKTSTNEQYF; CDR3nt: TGTGCCAGCTCACCGCGAAGTACAAAGACTTCCACGAACGAGCAGTACTTC
abundance: -; d_gene: TRBD2; v_gene: TRBV29-1; j_gene: TRBJ2-5; CDR3aa: CSVVGGSETQYF; CDR3nt: TGCAGCGTCGTGGGGGGGTCGGAGACCCAGTACTTC
abundance: -; d_gene: -; v_gene: TRBV14; j_gene: TRBJ2-5; CDR3aa: CASTSVTQETQYF; CDR3nt: TGTGCCAGCACCTCGGTAACCCAAGAGACCCAGTACTTC
abundance: -; d_gene: TRBD1; v_gene: TRBV6-5; j_gene: TRBJ2-5; CDR3aa: CASIRGQGAMEYF; CDR3nt: TGTGCCAGCATTCGGGGACAGGGGGCGATGGAGTACTTC
abundance: -; d_gene: TRBD1; v_gene: TRBV2; j_gene: TRBJ1-2; CDR3aa: CASKVEQGASYGYTF; CDR3nt: TGTGCCAGCAAGGTAGAACAGGGGGCCAGCTATGGCTACACCTTC